This T cell receptor (beta chain) was identified in a study of T cell responses to AZD1222 COVID-19 vaccine. The assay was immunoSEQ multiplex PCR, and TCRdb's table has in-frame clones only and misses some. Here the sample spans 55,000 to 75,000 clones, 70% to 90% being singletons. This CDR3 spans 14 amino acids. Per germline, CDR1 SGHRS and CDR2 YFSETQ. V trimming: 3 bases; J trimming: 6 bases; junction bases outside the gene matches: 7. The TCR was taken from an adult in good health. The rearrangement joins TRBV5-1 to TRBJ2-3; 7 bases map to TRBD1. The sequenced sample was peripheral blood, obtained on day 0 of AZD1222 vaccination. CDR3 loop: CASSSGQAEDTQYF. DNA for the CDR3: TGCGCCAGCAGCTCCGGACAGGCGGAGGATACGCAGTATTTT.